A single sample is the source of the 10 T cell receptor beta chains below, sequenced in a study of T cell changes during pregnancy in multiple sclerosis. Repertoires were generated with immunoSEQ multiplex PCR, while TCRdb's copy carries only in-frame clones and drops some. This sample has around 24,000 clones, with around 86% found just once. Source: CD4+ T cells from peripheral blood mononuclear cells, taken in the second trimester of pregnancy. These receptors came from a female donor in good health, enrolled as a control in a pregnancy study.

V usage is TRBV7-2 and J usage is TRBJ2-7, with 8 bases aligning to TRBD1. Germline-derived CDR1 and CDR2 are SGHTA and FQGNSA. The V segment lost 6 bases and the J segment 0 bases; nucleotides outside the gene matches: 7. The CDR3 spans 15 residues. CDR3 loop: CASRGRDRSSYEQYF. DNA of the CDR3: TGTGCCAGCAGGGGCCGGGACAGGAGCTCCTACGAGCAGTACTTC.

V usage is TRBV5-1 and J usage is TRBJ1-1; a weak D match, TRBD1 (6 bases). V shed 0 bases and J shed 3 bases, with 9 bases lying between them. This CDR3 is built from 14 residues. The V gene's germline CDR1 is SGHRS and CDR2 YFSETQ. CDR3 protein: CASSLAAGDTEAFF. In DNA form, the CDR3 reads TGCGCCAGCAGCTTGGCGGCAGGGGACACTGAAGCTTTCTTT.

J is TRBJ1-1 and V is TRBV19, with 7 bases fitting TRBD1. V shed 10 bases, J shed 6 bases, and the junction held 8 bases outside the gene matches. Germline loops: CDR1 LNHDA, CDR2 SQIVND (reference sequence). The CDR3 covers 12 residues. The CDR3 loop is CATSTGWAEAFF. In nucleotides, the CDR3 is TGTGCCACCTCGACAGGGTGGGCTGAAGCTTTCTTT.

Only a few counts were recorded for this clone. The chain carries TRBV6-5 and TRBJ1-3, with D possibly TRBD1 on 6 matching bases. The CDR3 has 16 residues. Germline V gene sequence: CDR1 MNHEY, CDR2 SVGAGI. V was pared by 4 bases and J by 0 bases, with 13 bases between. CDR3 DNA sequence: TGTGCCAGCAGTTCCTTCGACAGGTACTCTGGAAACACCATATATTTT. It yields the protein CASSSFDRYSGNTIYF.

In this sample, this clone turned up once. The CDR3 protein is CASSLNRGREETQYF. Here the CDR3 DNA reads TGTGCCAGCAGCTTAAATAGGGGGCGTGAAGAGACCCAGTACTTC. This chain connects TRBV7-2 to TRBJ2-5, with TRBD1 identical over 7 bases. Trimming took 2 bases from V and 3 from J; bases not matched to a gene: 6. In germline, CDR1 is SGHTA, CDR2 FQGNSA. CDR3 length: 15 amino acids.

The V gene is TRBV19, the J gene TRBJ1-3; a possible D gene is TRBD1 (5 bases). In germline, CDR1 is LNHDA, CDR2 SQIVND (reference sequence). This CDR3 contains 16 residues. The V and J ends lost 0 bases and 2 bases respectively, with 11 bases between them. This chain's CDR3 is CASSIDPTAPGNTIYF. In nucleotides, the CDR3 is TGTGCCAGTAGTATAGATCCGACAGCGCCTGGAAACACCATATATTTT.

V is TRBV5-1 and J is TRBJ2-5, with 12 bases lining up with TRBD1. Germline V gene data show CDR1 as SGHRS and CDR2 as YFSETQ. This CDR3 spans 16 amino acids. With 0 bases clipped from V and 5 bases from J, the junction kept 5 bases outside the gene matches. The CDR3 sequence: CASSLGDRGRHETQYF. The DNA of the CDR3 is TGCGCCAGCAGCTTGGGGGACAGGGGGCGTCATGAGACCCAGTACTTC.

The gene calls are TRBV9 and TRBJ2-3, with D maybe TRBD2 (6 bases). Trimming shortened V by 0 bases and J by 3 bases, and 8 bases separated the two germline ends. The CDR3 runs to 14 residues. Germline V CDR1 and CDR2: SGDLS, YYNGEE. The CDR3, as DNA: TGTGCCAGCAGCGTAGATGGGGGGACAGATACGCAGTATTTT. Translating gives CASSVDGGTDTQYF.

This chain links TRBV2 with TRBJ2-5; 15 bases match TRBD2. The ends lost 7 bases at V and 2 bases at J; junction bases unmatched: 5. Looked up from germline, CDR1 is SNHLY and CDR2 is FYNNEI. The CDR3 spans 16 residues. CDR3 loop: CASTLGLAGGQETQYF. The CDR3 DNA reads as TGTGCCAGCACCCTCGGACTAGCGGGGGGGCAAGAGACCCAGTACTTC.

V gene TRBV29-1 combines with J gene TRBJ2-5, with D uncertain. The V end was cut by 7 bases, the J end by 2 bases, with 11 bases between. Germline lookup yields CDR1 SQVTM and CDR2 ANQGSEA. The CDR3 is made up of 12 amino acids. CDR3 region: CSAAQIQETQYF. The CDR3 region has the DNA TGCAGCGCGGCACAGATTCAAGAGACCCAGTACTTC.